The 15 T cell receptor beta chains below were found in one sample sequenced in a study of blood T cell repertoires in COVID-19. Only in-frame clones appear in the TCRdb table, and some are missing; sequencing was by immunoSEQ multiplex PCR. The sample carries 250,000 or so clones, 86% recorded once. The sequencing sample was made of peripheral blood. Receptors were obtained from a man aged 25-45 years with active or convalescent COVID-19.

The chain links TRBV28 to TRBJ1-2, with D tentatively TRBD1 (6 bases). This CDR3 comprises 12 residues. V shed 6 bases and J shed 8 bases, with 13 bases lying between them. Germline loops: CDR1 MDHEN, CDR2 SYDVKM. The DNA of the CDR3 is TGTGCCAGCAGGTACAGGGATTTCGGCTACACCTTC. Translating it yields CASRYRDFGYTF.

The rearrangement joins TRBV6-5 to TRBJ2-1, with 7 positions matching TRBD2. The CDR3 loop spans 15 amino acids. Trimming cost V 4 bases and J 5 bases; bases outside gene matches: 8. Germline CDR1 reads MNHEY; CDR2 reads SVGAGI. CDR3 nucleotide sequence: TGTGCCAGCAGTTCTGCGGGCGGGGGAGACAATGAGCAGTTCTTC. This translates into CASSSAGGGDNEQFF.

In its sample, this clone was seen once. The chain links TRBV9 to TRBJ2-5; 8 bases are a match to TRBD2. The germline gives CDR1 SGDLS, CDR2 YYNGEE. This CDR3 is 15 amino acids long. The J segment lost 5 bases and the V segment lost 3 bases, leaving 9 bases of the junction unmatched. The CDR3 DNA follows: TGTGCCAGCAGCGAGGGGACTAGTTTTCGGGAGACCCAGTACTTC. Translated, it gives CASSEGTSFRETQYF. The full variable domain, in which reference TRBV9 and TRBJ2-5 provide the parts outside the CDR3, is DSGVTQTPKHLITATGQRVTLRCSPRSGDLSVYWYQQSLDQGLQFLIQYYNGEERAKGNILERFSAQQFPDLHSELNLSSLELGDSALYFCASSEGTSFRETQYFGPGTRLLVL.

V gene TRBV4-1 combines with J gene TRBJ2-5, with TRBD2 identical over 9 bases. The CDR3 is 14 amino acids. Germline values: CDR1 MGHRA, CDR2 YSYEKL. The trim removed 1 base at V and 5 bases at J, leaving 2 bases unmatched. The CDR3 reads CASSQGTSDETQYF. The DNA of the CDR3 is TGCGCCAGCAGCCAAGGGACTAGCGACGAGACCCAGTACTTC.

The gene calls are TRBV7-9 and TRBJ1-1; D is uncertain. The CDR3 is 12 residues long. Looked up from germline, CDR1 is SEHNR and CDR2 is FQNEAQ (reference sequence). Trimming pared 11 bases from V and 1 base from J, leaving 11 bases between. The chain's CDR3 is CAPTTTNTEAFF. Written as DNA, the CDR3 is TGTGCCCCGACAACGACGAACACTGAAGCTTTCTTT.

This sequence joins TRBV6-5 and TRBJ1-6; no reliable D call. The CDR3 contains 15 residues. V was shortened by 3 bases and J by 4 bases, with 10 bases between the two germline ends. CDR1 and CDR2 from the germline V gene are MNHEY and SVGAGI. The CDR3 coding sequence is TGTGCCAGCAGTTATCAACAGCAGTATAATTCACCCCTCCACTTT. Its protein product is CASSYQQQYNSPLHF.

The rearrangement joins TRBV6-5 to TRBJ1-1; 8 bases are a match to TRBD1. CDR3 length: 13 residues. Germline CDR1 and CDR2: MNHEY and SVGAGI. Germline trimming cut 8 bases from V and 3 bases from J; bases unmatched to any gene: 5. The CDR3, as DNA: TGTGCCAGCGTGGACAGGGTTGACACTGAAGCTTTCTTT. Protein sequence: CASVDRVDTEAFF.

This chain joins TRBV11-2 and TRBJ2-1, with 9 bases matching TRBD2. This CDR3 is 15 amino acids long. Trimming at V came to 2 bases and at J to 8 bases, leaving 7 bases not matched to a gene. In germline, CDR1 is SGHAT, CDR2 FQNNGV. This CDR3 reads CASSLSSGAVDEQFF. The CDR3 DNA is TGTGCCAGCAGCTTATCTAGCGGGGCCGTCGATGAGCAGTTCTTC.

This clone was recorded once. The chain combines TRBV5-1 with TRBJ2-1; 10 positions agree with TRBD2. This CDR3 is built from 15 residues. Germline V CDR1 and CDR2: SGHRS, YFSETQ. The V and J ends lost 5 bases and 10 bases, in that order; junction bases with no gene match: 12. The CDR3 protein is CASSGGTSEVQEQFF. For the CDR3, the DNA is TGCGCCAGCAGTGGGGGGACTAGCGAGGTGCAGGAGCAGTTCTTC.

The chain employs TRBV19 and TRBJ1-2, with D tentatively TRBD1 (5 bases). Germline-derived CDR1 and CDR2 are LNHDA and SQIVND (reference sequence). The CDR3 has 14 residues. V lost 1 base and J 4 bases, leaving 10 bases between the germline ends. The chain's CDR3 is CASSIGGAAYGYTF. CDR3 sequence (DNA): TGTGCCAGTAGTATAGGTGGGGCAGCCTATGGCTACACCTTC. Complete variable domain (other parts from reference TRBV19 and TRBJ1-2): DGGITQSPKYLFRKEGQNVTLSCEQNLNHDAMYWYRQDPGQGLRLIYYSQIVNDFQKGDIAEGYSVSREKKESFPLTVTSAQKNPTAFYLCASSIGGAAYGYTFGSGTRLTVV.

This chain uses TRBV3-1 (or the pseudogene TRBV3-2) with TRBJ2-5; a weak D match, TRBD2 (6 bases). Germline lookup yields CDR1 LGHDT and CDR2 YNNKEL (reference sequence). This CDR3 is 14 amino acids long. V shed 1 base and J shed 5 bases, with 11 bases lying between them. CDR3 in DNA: TGTGCCAGCAGCCAAGGGGCGGGAATGGAGACCCAGTACTTC. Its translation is CASSQGAGMETQYF.

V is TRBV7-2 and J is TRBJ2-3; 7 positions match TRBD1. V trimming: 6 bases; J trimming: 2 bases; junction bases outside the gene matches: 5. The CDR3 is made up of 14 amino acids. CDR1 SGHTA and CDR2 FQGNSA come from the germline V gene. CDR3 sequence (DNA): TGTGCCAGCAGACGGGACAGAGCCACAGATACGCAGTATTTT. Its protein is CASRRDRATDTQYF. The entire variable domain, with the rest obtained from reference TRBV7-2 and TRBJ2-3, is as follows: GAGVSQSPSNKVTEKGKDVELRCDPISGHTALYWYRQSLGQGLEFLIYFQGNSAPDKSGLPSDRFSAERTGGSVSTLTIQRTQQEDSAVYLCASRRDRATDTQYFGPGTRLTVL.

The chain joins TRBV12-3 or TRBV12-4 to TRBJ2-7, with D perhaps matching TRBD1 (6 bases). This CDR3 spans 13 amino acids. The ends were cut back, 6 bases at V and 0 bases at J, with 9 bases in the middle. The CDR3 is CASSPDSSYEQYF. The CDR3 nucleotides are TGTGCCAGCAGCCCGGACAGCTCCTACGAGCAGTACTTC.

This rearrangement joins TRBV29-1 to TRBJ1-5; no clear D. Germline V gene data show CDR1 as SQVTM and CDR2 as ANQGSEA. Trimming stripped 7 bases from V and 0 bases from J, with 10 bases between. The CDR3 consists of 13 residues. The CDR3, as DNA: TGCAGCGCACAACAGAATAGCAATCAGCCCCAGCATTTT. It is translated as CSAQQNSNQPQHF.

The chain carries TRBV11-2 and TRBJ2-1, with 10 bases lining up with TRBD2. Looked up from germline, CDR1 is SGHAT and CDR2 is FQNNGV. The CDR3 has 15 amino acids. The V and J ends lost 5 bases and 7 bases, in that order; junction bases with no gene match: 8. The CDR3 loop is CASSQASGGVNEQFF. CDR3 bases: TGTGCCAGCAGCCAGGCTAGCGGGGGCGTGAATGAGCAGTTCTTC.